This T cell receptor (beta chain) was sequenced during a study of shared clonotypes between healthy human individuals (dated by TCRdb to 2020 to 2021). At the level of the whole study: A couple of women and a few men aged 18 to 49 years were included in the cohort. Different laboratories and diverse techniques were used to prepare libraries and sequence TCR repertoires, to increase sequencing depth and limit assay-specific biases. To estimate repertoire size and how much clonotype sharing occurs between individuals, the study deeply sequenced the blood TCR repertoires of several healthy adults. For each donor, CD4 naive and CD4 memory were each run on three plates, CD8 naive on two plates, and CD8 memory on one plate. Between about 0.94 and 8.9 billion PBMCs per donor were obtained by leukapheresis. Beyond this particular receptor, the publication reports: Because the study included a small number of donors, the genetic and exposure-history diversity represented was limited. Sampling was restricted to blood, and TCR repertoires in tissue are likely to differ from TCR repertoires in blood. Rarefaction of sorted-subset datasets indicated incomplete sequencing despite the large sequencing depth. Based on pairwise subsampling, the degree of clonotype sharing among donors was expected to be affected by sequencing depth. Higher generation probabilities were observed for clonotypes shared by all four sorted-subset donors than for non-shared clonotypes. Sharing across a handful of donors was observed for 4.5% to 6.5% of naive CD4, around 3.5% of naive CD8, about 2.5% of memory CD4, and roughly 0.4% of memory CD8 clonotypes. Naive subsets generally had larger estimated clonotype richness than memory subsets.

Using the deep immunoSEQ assay, multiplex PCR amplified TCR CDR3 regions from genomic DNA. Genomic DNA extracted from each cell subset was distributed evenly over all wells of several immunoSEQ 96-well plates, and each plate served as one replicate. For sorted subsets, approximately 190 ng genomic DNA, equal to about 30,000 T cell genomes, was loaded into each replicate PCR. Purified libraries were measured with a Qubit 3.0 fluorometer, size-checked on a Bioanalyzer 2100, and measured again with the KAPA Library Quantification kit. Each immunoSEQ 96-well plate was sequenced on its own single-read 150-cycle Illumina NextSeq 550 flow cell. For the original study's pipeline: The immunoSEQ output contained only junctional sequences without quality scores, so filtering could not match that applied to full-length reads. To assign V/J genes and CDR3, sequences were annotated using PyIR, a Python wrapper for IgBLAST v1.9, with IMGT germline references. Reads with weak V/J assignments (E-value above 1e-6), missing CDR3, stop codons, out-of-frame junctions, or ambiguous translated residues were removed. A V3J clonotype was defined by an identical inferred V gene, J gene, and CDR3 amino acid sequence. The percentage overlap between two repertoires was calculated by dividing the number of shared unique clonotypes by the size of the smaller repertoire. Richness of each repertoire was evaluated using RTK rarefaction, the Chao1 estimator, and Recon v2.1 estimates of unobserved clonotypes. Generation probabilities for all TCRbeta clonotypes obtained by the gDNA method from a handful of donors were computed using OLGA. In its TCRdb copy, this immuneACCESS table keeps in-frame sequences only and misses some clones. Where compared with another copy, unresolved V genes explain less than half of these, and the others have no known cause. That table is the source of V, J and clone size, and D and trimming were worked out from the DNA. For this sample the table gives 1,400,000 or so clones, of which approximately 98.5% were detected only once. 0.36% of the sample is in the top ten clones.

Remarks on this clone: Its target antigen remains unknown. No per-base quality is available; no much larger clone lies one base away.

V is cut by 6 bases and J by 6 bases, and the space between the germline ends is 15 bases. From the germline V gene (reference sequence), CDR1 is MNHNY and CDR2 is SVGAGI. The CDR3 measures 14 amino acids from cysteine to phenylalanine. The only DNA kept is the CDR3, 42 bases in frame from the first base. The donors were healthy, HIV-negative adults with no recently reported acute infections or vaccinations. All donors were Caucasian adults living in Nashville, Tennessee, USA. CD4+ T cells were enriched through magnetic negative selection, after which naive cells were positively selected on CD45RA and the remaining negative fraction served as the memory subset. Blood was collected by leukapheresis, and PBMCs were isolated by Ficoll-Histopaque density gradient centrifugation and then cryopreserved in liquid nitrogen vapor phase. Analytical flow cytometry was used to check the purity and quantity of every magnetically sorted T cell population. Genomic DNA was isolated from each sorted fraction and quantified by UV absorbance on a Nanodrop 2000c.

Sequencing used naive CD4+ T cells sorted from blood. What this sample's cell subset or site label stands for: CD45RA+ positively selected. The TCR sequence derives from a man aged 30-40 years in good health. This chain joins TRBV6-6 to TRBJ1-5; tentative D gene TRBD1, with 5 bases matching. The CDR3 reads CASRGDLLAQPQHF. In nucleotide form, the sequence is TGTGCCAGCAGGGGGGACCTGTTGGCTCAGCCCCAGCATTTT.